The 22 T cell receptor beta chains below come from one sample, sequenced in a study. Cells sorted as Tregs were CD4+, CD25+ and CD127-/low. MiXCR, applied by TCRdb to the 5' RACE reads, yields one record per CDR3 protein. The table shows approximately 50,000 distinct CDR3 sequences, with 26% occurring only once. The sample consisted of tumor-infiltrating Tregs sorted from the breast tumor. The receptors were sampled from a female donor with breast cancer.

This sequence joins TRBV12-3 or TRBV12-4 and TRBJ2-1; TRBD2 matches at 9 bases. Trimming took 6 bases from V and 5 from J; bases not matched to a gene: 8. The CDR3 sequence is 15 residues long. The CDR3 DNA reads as TGTGCCAGCAGAATTAGCGGGAGTCCAAACAATGAGCAGTTCTTC. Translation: CASRISGSPNNEQFF.

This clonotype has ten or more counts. The CDR3 sequence: CASSVSTSGGATDTQYF. CDR3 bases: TGTGCCAGCAGCGTGTCGACTAGCGGGGGGGCGACAGATACGCAGTATTTT. The chain combines TRBV9 with TRBJ2-3; TRBD2 agrees at 14 bases. V lost 2 bases, J lost 3 bases, and 5 bases stayed unmatched. The CDR3 spans 17 residues. CDR1 SGDLS and CDR2 YYNGEE come from the germline V gene.

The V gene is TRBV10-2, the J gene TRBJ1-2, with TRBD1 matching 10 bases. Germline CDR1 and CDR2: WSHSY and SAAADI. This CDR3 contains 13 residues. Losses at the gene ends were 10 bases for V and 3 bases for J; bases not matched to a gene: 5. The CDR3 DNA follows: TGCGCCACTGCCGGGACAGGGGACTATGGCTACACCTTC. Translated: CATAGTGDYGYTF.

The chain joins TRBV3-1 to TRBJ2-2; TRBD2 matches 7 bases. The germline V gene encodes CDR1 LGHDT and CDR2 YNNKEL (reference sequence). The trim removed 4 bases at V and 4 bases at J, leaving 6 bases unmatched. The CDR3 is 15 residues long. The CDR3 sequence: CASSLRGVGTGELFF. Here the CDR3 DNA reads TGTGCCAGCAGCCTTCGGGGGGTCGGCACCGGGGAGCTGTTTTTT.

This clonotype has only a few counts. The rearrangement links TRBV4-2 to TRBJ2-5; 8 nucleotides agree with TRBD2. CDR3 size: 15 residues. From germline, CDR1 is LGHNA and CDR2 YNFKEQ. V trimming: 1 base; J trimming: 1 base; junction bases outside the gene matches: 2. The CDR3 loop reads CASSQVAGRQETQYF. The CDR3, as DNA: TGTGCCAGCAGCCAAGTAGCGGGACGCCAAGAGACCCAGTACTTC.

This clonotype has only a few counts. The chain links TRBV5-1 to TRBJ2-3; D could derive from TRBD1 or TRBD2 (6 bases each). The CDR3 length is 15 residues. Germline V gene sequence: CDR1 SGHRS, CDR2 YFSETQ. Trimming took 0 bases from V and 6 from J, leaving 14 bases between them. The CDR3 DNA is TGCGCCAGCAGCTTGGATACAGGGACTCAGGATACGCAGTATTTT. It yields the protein CASSLDTGTQDTQYF.

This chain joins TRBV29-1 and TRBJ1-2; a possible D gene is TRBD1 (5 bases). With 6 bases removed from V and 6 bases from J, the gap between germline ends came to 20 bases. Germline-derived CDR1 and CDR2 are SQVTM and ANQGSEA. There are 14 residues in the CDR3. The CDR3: CSVEHRNAGHGYTF. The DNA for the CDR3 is TGCAGCGTGGAACATCGAAACGCGGGACATGGCTACACCTTC.

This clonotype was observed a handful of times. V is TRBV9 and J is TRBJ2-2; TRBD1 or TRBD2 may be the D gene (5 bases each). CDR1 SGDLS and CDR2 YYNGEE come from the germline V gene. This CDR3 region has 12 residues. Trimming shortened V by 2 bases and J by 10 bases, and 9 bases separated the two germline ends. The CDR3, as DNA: TGTGCCAGCAGCGTTGGGGGAGAGGAGCTGTTTTTT. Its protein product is CASSVGGEELFF.

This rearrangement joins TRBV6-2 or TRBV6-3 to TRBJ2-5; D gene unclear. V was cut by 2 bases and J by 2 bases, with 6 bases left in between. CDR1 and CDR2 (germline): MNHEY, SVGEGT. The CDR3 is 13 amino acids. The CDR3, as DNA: TGTGCCAGCAGTTACGGCATTCAAGAGACCCAGTACTTC. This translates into CASSYGIQETQYF.

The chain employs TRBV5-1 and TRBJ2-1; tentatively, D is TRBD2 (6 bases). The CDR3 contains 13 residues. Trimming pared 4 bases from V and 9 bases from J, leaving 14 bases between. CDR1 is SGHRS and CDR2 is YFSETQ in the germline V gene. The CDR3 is CASSIGGPPEQFF. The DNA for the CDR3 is TGCGCCAGCAGCATCGGAGGGCCCCCTGAGCAGTTCTTC.

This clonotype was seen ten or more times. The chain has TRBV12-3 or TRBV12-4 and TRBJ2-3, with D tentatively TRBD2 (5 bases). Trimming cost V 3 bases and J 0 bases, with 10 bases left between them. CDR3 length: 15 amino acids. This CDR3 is CASSLRGPSTDTQYF. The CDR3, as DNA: TGTGCCAGCAGTTTGCGCGGGCCTAGCACAGATACGCAGTATTTT.

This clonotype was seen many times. CDR3 protein: CAMGPGGQETQYF. Here the CDR3 DNA reads TGTGCCATGGGGCCAGGGGGCCAAGAGACCCAGTACTTC. The chain carries TRBV10-3 and TRBJ2-5; 7 bases are a match to TRBD1. This CDR3 is built from 13 residues. The V segment lost 9 bases and the J segment 1 base; nucleotides outside the gene matches: 5. Germline lookup yields CDR1 ENHRY and CDR2 SYGVKD.

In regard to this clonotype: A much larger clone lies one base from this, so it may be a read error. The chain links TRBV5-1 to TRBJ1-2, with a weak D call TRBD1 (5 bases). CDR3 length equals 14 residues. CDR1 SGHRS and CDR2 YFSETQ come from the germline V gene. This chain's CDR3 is CASSLERGDYDYTF. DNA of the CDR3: TGCGCCAGCAGCTTGGAGAGGGGAGACTATGACTACACCTTC.

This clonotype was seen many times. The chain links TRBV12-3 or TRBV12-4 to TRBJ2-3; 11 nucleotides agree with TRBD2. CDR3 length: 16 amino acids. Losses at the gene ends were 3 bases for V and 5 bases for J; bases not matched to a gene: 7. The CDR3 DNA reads TGTGCCAGCAGTTTGGTAGCGGGAGGGCTTAGAGATACGCAGTATTTT. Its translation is CASSLVAGGLRDTQYF.

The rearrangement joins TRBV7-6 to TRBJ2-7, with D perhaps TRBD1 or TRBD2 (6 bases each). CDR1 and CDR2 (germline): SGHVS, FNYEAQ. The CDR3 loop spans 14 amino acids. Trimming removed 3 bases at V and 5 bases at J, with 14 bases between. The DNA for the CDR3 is TGTGCCAGCAGCTTCCCGGGGGCGGGCGACGAGCAGTACTTC. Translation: CASSFPGAGDEQYF.

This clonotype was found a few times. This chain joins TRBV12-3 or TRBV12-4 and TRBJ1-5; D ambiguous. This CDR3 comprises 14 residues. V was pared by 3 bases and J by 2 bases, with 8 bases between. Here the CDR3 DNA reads TGTGCCAGCAGTTTTTCCCAGGGCAATCAGCCCCAGCATTTT. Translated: CASSFSQGNQPQHF.

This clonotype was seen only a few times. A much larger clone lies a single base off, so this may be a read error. The CDR3 bases are TGTGCCAGCAGTTACTCGTCTAGCGGGTGGGCCGGGGAGACCCAGTACTTC. The encoded protein is CASSYSSSGWAGETQYF. The chain combines TRBV6-5 with TRBJ2-5; 8 nucleotides match TRBD2. V was clipped by 0 bases and J by 5 bases; unmatched bases: 11. Germline CDR1 is MNHEY and CDR2 is SVGAGI. The CDR3 has 17 residues.

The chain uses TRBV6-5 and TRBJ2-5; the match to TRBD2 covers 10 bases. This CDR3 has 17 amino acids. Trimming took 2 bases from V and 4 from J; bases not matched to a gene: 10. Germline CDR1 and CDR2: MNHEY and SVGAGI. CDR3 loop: CASSYLLAGELPETQYF. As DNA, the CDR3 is TGTGCCAGCAGTTACCTGCTAGCGGGAGAATTACCAGAGACCCAGTACTTC.

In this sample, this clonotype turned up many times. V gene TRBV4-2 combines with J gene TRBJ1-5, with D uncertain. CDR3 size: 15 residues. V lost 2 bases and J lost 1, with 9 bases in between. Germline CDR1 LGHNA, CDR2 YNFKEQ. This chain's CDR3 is CASSQFRASNQPQHF. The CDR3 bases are TGTGCCAGCAGCCAATTCAGAGCGAGCAATCAGCCCCAGCATTTT.

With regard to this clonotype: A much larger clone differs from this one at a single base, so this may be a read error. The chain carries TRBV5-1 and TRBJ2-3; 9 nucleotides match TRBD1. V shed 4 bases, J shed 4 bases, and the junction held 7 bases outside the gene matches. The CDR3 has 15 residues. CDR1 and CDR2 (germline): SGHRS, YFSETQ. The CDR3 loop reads CASSAQGQGADTQYF. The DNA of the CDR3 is TGCGCCAGCAGCGCACAGGGACAGGGCGCAGATACGCAGTATTTT.

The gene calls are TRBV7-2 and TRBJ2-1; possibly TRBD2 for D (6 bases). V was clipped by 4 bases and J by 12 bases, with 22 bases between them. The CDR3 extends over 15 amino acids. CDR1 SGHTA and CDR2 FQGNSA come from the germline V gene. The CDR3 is CASSSTPGAGLGQFF. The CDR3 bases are TGTGCCAGCAGCTCCACTCCCGGCGCGGGGCTAGGGCAGTTCTTC.

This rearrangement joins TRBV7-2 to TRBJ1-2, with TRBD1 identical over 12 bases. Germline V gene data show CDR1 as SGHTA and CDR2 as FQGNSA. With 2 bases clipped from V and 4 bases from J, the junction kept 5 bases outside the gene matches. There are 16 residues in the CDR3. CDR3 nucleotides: TGTGCCAGCAGCTTAAGTTCGGGACAGGGGGCCTATGGCTACACCTTC. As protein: CASSLSSGQGAYGYTF.